The present T cell receptor beta chain was sequenced within a study of tissue T cells after allogeneic stem cell transplantation. Study findings and constraints: Only a limited share of tissue TCRs appeared in blood or spleen. Across patients, clones rarely overlapped, yet motif clusters were shared tissue-specifically.

Regarding this clone: Its specificity is not known. Mouse germline and gene names are used. The missing CDR3 end, 1 residue past where the read stops, is filled in from the germline J gene.

TCRbeta CDR3 was sequenced at survey depth with template counts. TCRdb keeps only in-frame clones here, not all; method: immunoSEQ multiplex PCR. This sample carries about 16,000 clones, roughly two thirds of them seen once, and the ten largest clones take over 0.85%. This CDR3 comprises 13 residues. Germline lookup yields CDR1 NNHDY and CDR2 SYVADS. Trimming stripped 3 bases from V and 3 bases from J, with 10 bases between. Sequenced sample: spleen. This clonotype originated in a female BALB/c mouse in good health. This line is of MHC haplotype H2-d. The chain carries TRBV13-3 and TRBJ2-7; the D gene could be TRBD1 or TRBD2 (5 bases each). The CDR3 sequence: CASSAGRDYEQYF. The DNA read from the CDR3 is TGTGCCAGCAGTGCGGGACGGGACTATGAACAGTAC.